Given below is one T cell receptor (beta chain) in context. TCRdb reprocessed the 5' RACE reads with MiXCR, giving one entry per CDR3 protein. There are around 79,000 distinct CDR3 sequences in the sample; roughly 12% occur only once, and about 12% lies in the top ten. The sample is drawn from a study of early T cells in non-severe SARS-CoV-2 infection. Study context: Unsorted whole-blood RNA was sequenced in bulk, leaving chains unpaired.

This CDR3 region has 15 residues. J lost 4 bases, V lost 6 bases, and 10 bases had no gene match. Germline CDR1 is MNHNS and CDR2 is SASEGT. The source is an adult who was a healthcare worker with PCR-confirmed SARS-CoV-2 infection or an uninfected control (not recorded which). The chain joins TRBV6-1 to TRBJ2-5, with TRBD1 matching 8 bases. Specimen: whole blood, collected at baseline. In DNA form, the CDR3 reads TGTGCCAGCAGAGGTGGACAGGGAGTGGGAGAGACCCAGTACTTC. Encoded protein: CASRGGQGVGETQYF.